Listed below are T cell receptor beta chains from one sample, sequenced in a study of T cells after posttransplantation cyclophosphamide. The protocol was immunoSEQ multiplex PCR, while the TCRdb copy is restricted to in-frame clones and leaves out a portion. The sample holds 8,000 to 10,000 clones, and no clone turns up only once. The sample was PBMCs, taken approximately 380 days after allogeneic stem cell transplant with posttransplant cyclophosphamide. Receptor source: a male patient aged 45-60 years who received an allogeneic stem cell transplant from a related donor and was CMV-positive. The graft donor may have given rise to some T cells. Each CDR3 is given with its conserved first and last residue. A D gene is named only where the DNA matches it firmly. The size field reads how often the clone was seen (once, few, many) or a class if it is expanded.

TRBJ1-4	.	medium-sized	TRBV4-3	CASSQEFGGGRATNEKLFF	TGCGCCAGCAGCCAAGAATTCGGGGGAGGTCGTGCAACTAATGAAAAACTGTTTTTT
TRBJ2-2	TRBD1	many	TRBV29-1	CSARRAGGTGELFF	TGCAGTGCCCGGAGAGCAGGGGGCACCGGGGAGCTGTTTTTT
TRBJ2-3	.	many	TRBV11-2	CASSRDFTYTDTQYF	TGTGCCAGCAGCCGGGACTTTACCTACACAGATACGCAGTATTTT
TRBJ2-1	.	many	TRBV27	CASLGRGVGEQFF	TGTGCCAGCCTGGGCAGGGGAGTGGGTGAGCAGTTCTTC
TRBJ1-4	TRBD1	many	TRBV5-1	CASSLTGTGGEKLFF	TGCGCCAGCAGCTTAACCGGGACAGGGGGTGAAAAACTGTTTTTT
TRBJ2-1	.	many	TRBV15	CATSGYGTGSYNEQFF	TGTGCCACCAGCGGATACGGGACTGGCTCCTACAATGAGCAGTTCTTC
TRBJ2-2	.	many	TRBV4-2	CASSQVERVTGELFF	TGTGCCAGCAGCCAAGTCGAGCGGGTCACCGGGGAGCTGTTTTTT
TRBJ1-5	TRBD1	medium-sized	TRBV6-5	CASSYSRQGGDQPQHF	TGTGCCAGCAGTTACTCGCGACAGGGGGGGGATCAGCCCCAGCATTTT
TRBJ2-7	.	many	TRBV13	CASSLGPQLQYF	TGTGCCAGCAGCTTAGGTCCGCAGTTGCAGTACTTC
TRBJ2-3	.	many	TRBV27	CASSSPDTQYF	TGTGCCAGCAGTTCTCCAGATACGCAGTATTTT
TRBJ2-5	.	many	TRBV7-7	CASSPTRQIETQYF	TGTGCTAGCAGCCCGACGCGACAGATAGAGACCCAGTACTTC
TRBJ1-5	.	many	TRBV6-5	CASSYFQDQPQHF	TGTGCCAGCAGTTATTTTCAGGATCAGCCCCAGCATTTT
TRBJ2-2	.	many	TRBV6-5	CASSYVRFAGELFF	TGTGCCAGCAGTTACGTTCGTTTCGCCGGGGAGCTGTTTTTT
TRBJ2-5	.	many	TRBV7-9	CASSLNRDGTQYF	TGTGCCAGCAGCTTAAACAGGGACGGGACCCAGTACTTC
TRBJ1-5	.	many	TRBV7-2	CASSLGYGVSNQPQHF	TGTGCCAGCAGCTTAGGTTACGGGGTAAGCAATCAGCCCCAGCATTTT